Following are 18 T cell receptor beta chains from one sample sequenced in a study of shared T cell receptors in the human thymus. The assay was immunoSEQ multiplex PCR, and TCRdb's table has in-frame clones only and misses some. The sample shows about 660,000 clones, around nine tenths of them seen only once. Another study also made use of these data, one on human thymus T cells.

The sample comprised thymocytes. Receptors were obtained from a boy under two years old with a congenital heart defect.

CDR3 DNA: TGTGCCAGCAGCTCCTCCGGTGAGGCTACAACGTCCCGGGCTTTCTTT. Translated: CASSSSGEATTSRAFF. The chain has TRBV7-9 and TRBJ1-1, with D hard to call. V lost 4 bases, J lost 11 bases, and 26 bases lay in between. The CDR3 covers 16 residues. Per the germline V gene, CDR1 is SEHNR and CDR2 is FQNEAQ (reference sequence).

The CDR3 DNA reads TGTGCCAGCAGTGTCCGCGGGCGCCCCAGCTCCTACGAGCAGTACTTC. Amino acid sequence: CASSVRGRPSSYEQYF. The chain joins TRBV27 to TRBJ2-7, with D maybe TRBD2 (5 bases). V lost 5 bases and J 0 bases, leaving 17 bases between the germline ends. Germline lookup yields CDR1 MNHEY and CDR2 SMNVEV (reference sequence). CDR3 length: 16 amino acids.

J is TRBJ1-5 and V is TRBV18; 7 bases fit TRBD1. V shed 0 bases and J 6 bases; nucleotides not matched to a gene: 11. Germline V gene data show CDR1 as KGHSH and CDR2 as LQKENI. The CDR3 covers 17 residues. The CDR3 nucleotides read TGTGCCAGCTCACCACCCCCGCGTACAGGGGAGCGTCAGCCCCAGCATTTT. It is translated as CASSPPPRTGERQPQHF.

This sequence joins TRBV18 and TRBJ1-4; D may be TRBD1 (5 bases). Germline V gives CDR1 KGHSH, CDR2 LQKENI. The CDR3 spans 14 residues. V dropped 3 bases and J dropped 4 bases, with 9 bases sitting between them. As DNA, the CDR3 is TGTGCCAGCTCACCGGAGGGACGTAATGAAAAACTGTTTTTT. This sequence encodes CASSPEGRNEKLFF. Filled out from reference TRBV18 and TRBJ1-4, the complete variable domain reads NAGVMQNPRHLVRRRGQEARLRCSPMKGHSHVYWYRQLPEEGLKFMVYLQKENIIDESGMPKERFSAEFPKEGPSILRIQQVVRGDSAAYFCASSPEGRNEKLFFGSGTQLSVL.

The rearrangement joins TRBV4-1 to TRBJ2-5; D might be TRBD2 (5 bases). CDR1 MGHRA and CDR2 YSYEKL come from the germline V gene. Trimming pared 2 bases from V and 2 bases from J, leaving 12 bases between. This CDR3 has 15 amino acids. The CDR3: CASSQTGMTQETQYF. CDR3 coding DNA: TGCGCCAGCAGCCAAACCGGGATGACACAAGAGACCCAGTACTTC.

The chain employs TRBV11-2 and TRBJ2-7; D gene uncertain. Trimming took 0 bases from V and 3 from J, leaving 6 bases between them. Germline-derived CDR1 and CDR2 are SGHAT and FQNNGV. The CDR3 contains 13 residues. The CDR3 protein is CASSLEANYEQYF. CDR3 DNA: TGTGCCAGCAGCTTAGAAGCGAACTACGAGCAGTACTTC.

The chain employs TRBV18 and TRBJ1-2; D remains unclear. Trimming took off 2 bases at V and 8 bases at J, with 15 bases between the two ends. Germline CDR1 is KGHSH and CDR2 is LQKENI. The CDR3 totals 14 residues. DNA of the CDR3: TGTGCCAGCTCACCATGTAGGAGTGGAGGGGGCTACACCTTC. It translates to CASSPCRSGGGYTF. Filled out from reference TRBV18 and TRBJ1-2, the complete variable domain reads NAGVMQNPRHLVRRRGQEARLRCSPMKGHSHVYWYRQLPEEGLKFMVYLQKENIIDESGMPKERFSAEFPKEGPSILRIQQVVRGDSAAYFCASSPCRSGGGYTFGSGTRLTVV.

This chain links TRBV27 with TRBJ2-7; TRBD2 is a possible D gene (6 bases). The CDR3 is 14 amino acids. The V end lost 3 bases, the J end lost 3 bases, and 12 bases lay between the germline ends. The germline V gene encodes CDR1 MNHEY and CDR2 SMNVEV (reference sequence). For the CDR3, the DNA is TGTGCCAGCAGTTTGGGAGGTTTTTTCTACGAGCAGTACTTC. Its protein is CASSLGGFFYEQYF.

The chain employs TRBV5-1 and TRBJ2-3, with 12 bases aligning to TRBD2. Germline trimming cut 1 base from V and 5 bases from J; bases unmatched to any gene: 2. This CDR3 is 15 amino acids long. CDR1 is SGHRS and CDR2 is YFSETQ in the germline V gene. CDR3 amino acids: CASSLKLAGGDTQYF. The DNA of the CDR3 is TGCGCCAGCAGCTTGAAACTAGCGGGAGGAGATACGCAGTATTTT.

The chain joins TRBV7-2 to TRBJ2-7, with D possibly TRBD2 on 6 matching bases. CDR3 length: 13 amino acids. Deletions cut 1 base from V and 3 bases from J, with 7 bases between. CDR1 is SGHTA, CDR2 FQGNSA, per germline. This CDR3 reads CASSLETSYEQYF. The CDR3 DNA sequence: TGTGCCAGCAGCTTAGAGACTAGCTACGAGCAGTACTTC.

The CDR3 DNA sequence: TGTGCCAGCTCACCCTTGCGGGGGAACACAGATACGCAGTATTTT. As protein: CASSPLRGNTDTQYF. The chain has TRBV18 and TRBJ2-3, with 7 bases aligning to TRBD2. The length of the CDR3 is 15 residues. Germline values: CDR1 KGHSH, CDR2 LQKENI. The V gene end was trimmed by 3 bases and the J gene end by 2 bases; junction bases not matched to a gene: 5.

The V call is TRBV7-9, the J call TRBJ2-4, with no clear D. The germline CDR1 and CDR2 sequences are SEHNR and FQNEAQ (reference sequence). With 4 bases removed from V and 0 bases from J, the gap between germline ends came to 13 bases. The CDR3 length is 16 residues. CDR3 amino acids: CASSSEKRKAKNIQYF. The CDR3 DNA reads TGTGCCAGCAGCTCCGAAAAGAGAAAAGCCAAAAACATTCAGTACTTC.

This sequence joins TRBV18 and TRBJ2-2; 12 positions match TRBD2. The CDR3 contains 15 residues. Germline V gene sequence: CDR1 KGHSH, CDR2 LQKENI. The V segment lost 3 bases and the J segment 7 bases; nucleotides outside the gene matches: 3. The CDR3 coding sequence is TGTGCCAGCTCACCCTGGACTAGCGGGGACGGGGAGCTGTTTTTT. It codes for CASSPWTSGDGELFF. Using reference TRBV18 and TRBJ2-2 for the parts outside the CDR3, the full variable domain is NAGVMQNPRHLVRRRGQEARLRCSPMKGHSHVYWYRQLPEEGLKFMVYLQKENIIDESGMPKERFSAEFPKEGPSILRIQQVVRGDSAAYFCASSPWTSGDGELFFGEGSRLTVL.

Only one count was recorded for this clone. The V call is TRBV4-2, the J call TRBJ2-7, with 12 bases fitting TRBD2. The junction had 4 bases not matched to a gene; V was cut back by 1 base and J by 0 bases. The germline V gene encodes CDR1 LGHNA and CDR2 YNFKEQ. The CDR3 contains 17 residues. CDR3 nucleotide sequence: TGTGCCAGCAGCCAAGTAACTAGCGGGAGGAGCTCCTACGAGCAGTACTTC. Its protein product is CASSQVTSGRSSYEQYF.

This clone was found a few times. The V and J genes are TRBV19 and TRBJ1-1; D is possibly TRBD1 (6 bases). The CDR3 has 14 residues. The germline V gene has CDR1 LNHDA and CDR2 SQIVND (reference sequence). Trimming removed 4 bases at V and 3 bases at J, with 12 bases between. CDR3 residues: CASSTYREYTEAFF. For the CDR3, the DNA is TGTGCCAGTAGTACCTACAGGGAGTACACTGAAGCTTTCTTT.

V and J are TRBV11-2 and TRBJ2-7; D remains ambiguous. This CDR3 spans 14 amino acids. The germline CDR1 and CDR2 sequences are SGHAT and FQNNGV. V was clipped by 3 bases and J by 1 base, with 10 bases between them. This chain's CDR3 is CASSFGPRSYEQYF. CDR3 nucleotide sequence: TGTGCCAGCAGCTTTGGGCCCCGATCCTACGAGCAGTACTTC.

The gene calls are TRBV11-2 and TRBJ2-1; 13 positions match TRBD2. J was trimmed by 9 bases and V by 2 bases; bases with no gene match: 7. CDR3 size: 16 residues. The germline V gene encodes CDR1 SGHAT and CDR2 FQNNGV. The CDR3, as DNA: TGTGCCAGCAGCTTACCTACTAGCGGGAGGGTTAGTGAGCAGTTCTTC. Protein sequence: CASSLPTSGRVSEQFF.

This chain joins TRBV7-9 and TRBJ2-4, with D tentatively TRBD1 (5 bases). The CDR3 covers 14 residues. With 3 bases removed from V and 3 bases from J, the gap between germline ends came to 9 bases. Germline loops: CDR1 SEHNR, CDR2 FQNEAQ (reference sequence). Written as DNA, the CDR3 is TGTGCCAGCAGCTTGTCCAGGGACAAAAACATTCAGTACTTC. Its protein product is CASSLSRDKNIQYF.